This TCR beta chain was sequenced during a study of T cell responses to AZD1222 COVID-19 vaccine. Assay: immunoSEQ multiplex PCR; the TCRdb copy retains only in-frame clones and omits some. The sample yields approximately 140,000 clones, about nine tenths seen once. Study results and limitations: White British ancestry dominated among donors, who included more females, and clonal diversity was possibly underestimated. Repertoires were obtained only post-peak T cell response. Nearly half of spike-specific TCRs reportedly go after variant regions that carry no mutations. An increase in Spike-specific TCR breadth and depth was observed after two AZD1222 doses.

This CDR3 is 16 amino acids long. From germline, CDR1 is SQVTM and CDR2 ANQGSEA. The trim removed 4 bases at V and 5 bases at J, leaving 14 bases unmatched. As regards this clone: The antigen is unknown.

The chain combines TRBV29-1 with TRBJ2-3; 8 bases are a match to TRBD1. Here the sequenced sample was peripheral blood, taken 28 days after the second AZD1222 dose. The sequence was collected from an adult who received the AZD1222 COVID-19 vaccine. This CDR3 is CSVGHTGGKTEDTQYF. The CDR3 bases are TGCAGCGTTGGACATACAGGGGGTAAAACGGAAGATACGCAGTATTTT.